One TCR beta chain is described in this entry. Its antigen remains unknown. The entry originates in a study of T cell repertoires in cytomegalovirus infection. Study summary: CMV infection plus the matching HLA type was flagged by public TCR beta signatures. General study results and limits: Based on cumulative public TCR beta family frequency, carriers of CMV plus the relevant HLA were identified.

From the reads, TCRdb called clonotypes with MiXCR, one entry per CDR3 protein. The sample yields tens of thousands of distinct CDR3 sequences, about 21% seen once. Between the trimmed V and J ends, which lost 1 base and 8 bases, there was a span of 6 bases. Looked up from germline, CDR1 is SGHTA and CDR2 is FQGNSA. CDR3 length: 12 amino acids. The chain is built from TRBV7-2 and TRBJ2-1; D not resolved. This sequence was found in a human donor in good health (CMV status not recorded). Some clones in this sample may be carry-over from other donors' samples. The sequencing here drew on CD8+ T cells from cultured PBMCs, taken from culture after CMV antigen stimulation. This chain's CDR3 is CASSLEPDEQFF. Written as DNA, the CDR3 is TGTGCCAGCAGCTTAGAACCGGATGAGCAGTTCTTC.